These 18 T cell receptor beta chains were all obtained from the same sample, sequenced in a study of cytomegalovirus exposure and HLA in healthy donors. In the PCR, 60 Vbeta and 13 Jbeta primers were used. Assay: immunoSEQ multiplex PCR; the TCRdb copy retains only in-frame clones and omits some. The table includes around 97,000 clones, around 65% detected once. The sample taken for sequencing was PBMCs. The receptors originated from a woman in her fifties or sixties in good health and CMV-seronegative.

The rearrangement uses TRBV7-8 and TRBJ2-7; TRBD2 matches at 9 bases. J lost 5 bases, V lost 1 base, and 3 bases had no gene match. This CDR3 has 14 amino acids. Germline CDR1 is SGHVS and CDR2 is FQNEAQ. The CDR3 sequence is CASSLVSGGHEQYF. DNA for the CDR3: TGTGCCAGCAGCTTAGTTAGCGGGGGTCACGAGCAGTACTTC. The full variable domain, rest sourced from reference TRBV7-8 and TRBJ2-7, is GAGVSQSPRYKVAKRGQDVALRCDPISGHVSLFWYQQALGQGPEFLTYFQNEAQLDKSGLPSDRFFAERPEGSVSTLKIQRTQQEDSAVYLCASSLVSGGHEQYFGPGTRLTVT.

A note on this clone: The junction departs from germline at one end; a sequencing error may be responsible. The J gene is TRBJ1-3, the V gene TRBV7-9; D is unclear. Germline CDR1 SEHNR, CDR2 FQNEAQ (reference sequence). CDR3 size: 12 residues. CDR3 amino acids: CSSSPGWATIYF. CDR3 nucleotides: TGTTCCAGCAGCCCCGGATGGGCCACCATATATTTT.

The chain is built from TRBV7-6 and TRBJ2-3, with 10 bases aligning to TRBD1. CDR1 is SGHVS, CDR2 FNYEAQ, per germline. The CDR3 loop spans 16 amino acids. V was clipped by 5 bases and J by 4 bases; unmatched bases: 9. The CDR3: CASSLPGQGRADTQYF. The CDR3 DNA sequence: TGTGCCAGCAGCCTACCGGGACAGGGGAGAGCAGATACGCAGTATTTT.

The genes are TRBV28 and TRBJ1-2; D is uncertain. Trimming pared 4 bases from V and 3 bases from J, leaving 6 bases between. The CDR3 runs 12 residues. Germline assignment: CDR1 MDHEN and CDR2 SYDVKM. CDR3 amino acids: CASSSGDYGYTF. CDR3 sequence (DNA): TGTGCCAGCAGTTCCGGGGACTATGGCTACACCTTC.

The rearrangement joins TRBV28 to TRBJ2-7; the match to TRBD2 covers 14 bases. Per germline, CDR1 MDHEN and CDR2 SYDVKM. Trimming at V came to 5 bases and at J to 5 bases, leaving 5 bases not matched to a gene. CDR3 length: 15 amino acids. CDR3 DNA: TGTGCCAGCAGTAAGGGACTAGCGGGAGACCACGAGCAGTACTTC. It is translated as CASSKGLAGDHEQYF. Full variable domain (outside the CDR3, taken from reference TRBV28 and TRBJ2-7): DVKVTQSSRYLVKRTGEKVFLECVQDMDHENMFWYRQDPGLGLRLIYFSYDVKMKEKGDIPEGYSVSREKKERFSLILESASTNQTSMYLCASSKGLAGDHEQYFGPGTRLTVT.

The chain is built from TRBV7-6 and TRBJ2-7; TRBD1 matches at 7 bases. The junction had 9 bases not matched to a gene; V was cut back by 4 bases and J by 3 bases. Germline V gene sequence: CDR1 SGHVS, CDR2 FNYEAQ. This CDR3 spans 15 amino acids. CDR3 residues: CASSSPTGEGYEQYF. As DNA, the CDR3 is TGTGCCAGCAGCTCACCCACAGGGGAAGGCTACGAGCAGTACTTC.

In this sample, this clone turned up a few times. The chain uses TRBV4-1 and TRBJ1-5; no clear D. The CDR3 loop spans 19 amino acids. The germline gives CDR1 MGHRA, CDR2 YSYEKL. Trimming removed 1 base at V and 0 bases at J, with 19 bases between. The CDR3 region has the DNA TGCGCCAGCAGCCAAGCGGGGTTGGCGAGGTCCTATAGCAATCAGCCCCAGCATTTT. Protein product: CASSQAGLARSYSNQPQHF.

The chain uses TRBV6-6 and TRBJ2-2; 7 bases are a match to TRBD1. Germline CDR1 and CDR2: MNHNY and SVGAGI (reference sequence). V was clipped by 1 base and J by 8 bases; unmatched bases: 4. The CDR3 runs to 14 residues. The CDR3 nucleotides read TGTGCCAGCAGTTACTGGGACAGCCGTGGGGAGCTGTTTTTT. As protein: CASSYWDSRGELFF.

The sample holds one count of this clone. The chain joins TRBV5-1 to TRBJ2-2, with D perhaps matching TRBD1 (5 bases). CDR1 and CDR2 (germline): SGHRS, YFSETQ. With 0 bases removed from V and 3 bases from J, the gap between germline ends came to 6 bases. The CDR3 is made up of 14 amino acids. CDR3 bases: TGCGCCAGCAGCTTGGGACAGCACACCGGGGAGCTGTTTTTT. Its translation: CASSLGQHTGELFF.

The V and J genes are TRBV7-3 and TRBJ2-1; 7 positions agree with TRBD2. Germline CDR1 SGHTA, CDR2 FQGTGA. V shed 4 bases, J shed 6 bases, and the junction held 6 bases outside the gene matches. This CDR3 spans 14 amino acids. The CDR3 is CASSSRTSTNEQFF. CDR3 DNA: TGTGCCAGCAGCTCCAGGACTAGTACCAATGAGCAGTTCTTC. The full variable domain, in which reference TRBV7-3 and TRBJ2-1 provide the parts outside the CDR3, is GAGVSQTPSNKVTEKGKYVELRCDPISGHTALYWYRQSLGQGPEFLIYFQGTGAADDSGLPNDRFFAVRPEGSVSTLKIQRTERGDSAVYLCASSSRTSTNEQFFGPGTRLTVL.

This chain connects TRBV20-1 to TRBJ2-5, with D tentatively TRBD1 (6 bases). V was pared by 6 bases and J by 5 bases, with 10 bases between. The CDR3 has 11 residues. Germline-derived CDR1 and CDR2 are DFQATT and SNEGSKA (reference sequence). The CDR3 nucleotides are TGCAGTGCGAACAGGGTCGAGACCCAGTACTTC. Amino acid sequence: CSANRVETQYF.

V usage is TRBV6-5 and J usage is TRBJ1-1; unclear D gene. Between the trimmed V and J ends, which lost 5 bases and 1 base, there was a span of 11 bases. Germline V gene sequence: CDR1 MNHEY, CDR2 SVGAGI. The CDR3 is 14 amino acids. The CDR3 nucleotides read TGTGCCAGCAGTCCGCCGAGTTCGAACACTGAAGCTTTCTTT. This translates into CASSPPSSNTEAFF.

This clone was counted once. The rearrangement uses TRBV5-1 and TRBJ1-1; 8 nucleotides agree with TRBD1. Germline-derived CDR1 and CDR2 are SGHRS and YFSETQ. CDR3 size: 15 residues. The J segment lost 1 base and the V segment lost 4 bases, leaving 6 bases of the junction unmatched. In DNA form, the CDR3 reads TGCGCCAGCAGCGCGACAGGGGCCACGAACACTGAAGCTTTCTTT. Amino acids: CASSATGATNTEAFF.

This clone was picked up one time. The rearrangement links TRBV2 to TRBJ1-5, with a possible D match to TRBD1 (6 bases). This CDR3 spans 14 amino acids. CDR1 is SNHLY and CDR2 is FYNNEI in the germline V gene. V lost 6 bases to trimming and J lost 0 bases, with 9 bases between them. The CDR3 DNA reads TGTGCCAGCAGGGACAGCTATAGCAATCAGCCCCAGCATTTT. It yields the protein CASRDSYSNQPQHF.

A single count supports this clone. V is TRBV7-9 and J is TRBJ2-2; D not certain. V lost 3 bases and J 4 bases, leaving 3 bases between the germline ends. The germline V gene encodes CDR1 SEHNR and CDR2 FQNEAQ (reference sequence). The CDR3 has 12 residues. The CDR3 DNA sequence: TGTGCCAGCAGCTTCGGCACCGGGGAGCTGTTTTTT. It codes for CASSFGTGELFF.

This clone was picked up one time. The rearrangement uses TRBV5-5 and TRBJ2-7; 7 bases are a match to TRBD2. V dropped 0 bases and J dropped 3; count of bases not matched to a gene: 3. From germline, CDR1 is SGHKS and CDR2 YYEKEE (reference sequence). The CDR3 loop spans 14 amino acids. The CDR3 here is CASSLVGGSYEQYF. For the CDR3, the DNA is TGTGCCAGCAGCTTGGTGGGCGGGAGCTACGAGCAGTACTTC.

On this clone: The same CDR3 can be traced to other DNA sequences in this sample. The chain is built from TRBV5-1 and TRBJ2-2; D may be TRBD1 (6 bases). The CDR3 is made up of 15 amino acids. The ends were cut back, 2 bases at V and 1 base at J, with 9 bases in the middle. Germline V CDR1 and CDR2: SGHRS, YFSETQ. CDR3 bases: TGCGCCAGCAGCTTAGGACAGCTGAACACCGGGGAGCTGTTTTTT. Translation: CASSLGQLNTGELFF.

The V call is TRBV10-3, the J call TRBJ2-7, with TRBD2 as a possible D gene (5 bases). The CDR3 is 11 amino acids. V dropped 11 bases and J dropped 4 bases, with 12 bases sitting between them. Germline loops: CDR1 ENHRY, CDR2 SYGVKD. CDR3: CAATTGYEQYF. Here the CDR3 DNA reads TGTGCCGCGACAACGGGGTACGAGCAGTACTTC.